The clone carrying this T cell receptor (beta chain) was seen more than once but under ten times. The antigen is not known. Next came a second PCR, run for about 6 to 12 cycles, which used a sample-barcoded 5' primer along with a J-beta primer mix. A tag from a template-switch adaptor with 12 random nucleotides marked each cDNA molecule. Every sample gave at least 3 million paired-end reads containing CDR3. TCRdb re-analysed the 5' RACE reads in MiXCR, keeping a single row per CDR3 protein. This table has about 780,000 distinct CDR3 sequences, 46% appearing once. This specimen comes from a study of blood T cells in healthy people across ages. Study findings and constraints: Underestimates were what the diversity estimates from one million T cells were considered to be.

Investigators took about 9.4 milliliters of peripheral blood from every donor. The CDR3 covers 17 residues. Germline trimming cut 2 bases from V and 2 bases from J; bases unmatched to any gene: 11. Looked up from germline, CDR1 is SQVTM and CDR2 is ANQGSEA. This receptor was taken from a man older than 75 in good health. The chain employs TRBV29-1 and TRBJ2-3; the match to TRBD2 covers 9 bases. Sample: blood. CDR3 nucleotide sequence: TGCAGCGTTGAATCTAGCGGGGATGATAAATCCACAGATACGCAGTATTTT. It is translated as CSVESSGDDKSTDTQYF.